This is a list of T cell receptor beta chains from one sample in a study of blood T cell repertoires in COVID-19. Repertoires were generated with immunoSEQ multiplex PCR, while TCRdb's copy carries only in-frame clones and drops some. This sample has about 320,000 clones, with approximately 90% found just once. Sequencing input: PBMCs or T cells enriched from blood (not recorded which). The source of these receptors is a woman younger than 45 who had recovered from COVID-19. CDR3s include the opening cysteine and the closing phenylalanine or tryptophan.

cdr3_length,v_call,j_call,cdr3_aa
17,TRBV10-3,TRBJ1-5,CAISETGGSLGNQPQHF
13,TRBV11-2,TRBJ1-1,CATYRTGGTEAFF
15,TRBV2,TRBJ1-1,CASRRTGARNTEAFF
17,TRBV24-1,TRBJ2-1,CATSDSTGFPSYNEQFF
14,TRBV3-1/TRBV3-2,TRBJ2-4,CASRQQGRGDIQYF
13,TRBV19,TRBJ1-6,CASNGGSNSPLHF
14,TRBV30,TRBJ1-2,CAWIDGRPNYGYTF
15,TRBV10-2,TRBJ2-5,CASLLAGTAQETQYF
15,TRBV7-8,TRBJ2-7,CASSGGTGRMREQYF
16,TRBV19,TRBJ1-2,CASSNQGQGANYGYTF
13,TRBV3-1/TRBV3-2,TRBJ1-2,CASSQELYYGYTF
13,TRBV6-5,TRBJ1-2,CAVNDQGSYGYTF
13,TRBV29-1,TRBJ1-5,CSVGTGSNQPQHF
15,TRBV7-2,TRBJ2-1,CASSLRRGGDYEQFF
15,TRBV19,TRBJ2-4,CASSIGQSALNIQYF
16,TRBV4-2,TRBJ1-1,CASSQDRGGVGTEAFF
13,TRBV6-5,TRBJ2-5,CASRGATGETQYF
12,TRBV4-3,TRBJ1-2,CASSQGGWGYTF
13,TRBV10-2,TRBJ1-1,CASRLTGDAEAFF
14,TRBV3-1/TRBV3-2,TRBJ1-1,CASSQGQIGTEAFF
14,TRBV6-2/TRBV6-3,TRBJ2-7,CASSWDRLNYEQYF
16,TRBV3-1/TRBV3-2,TRBJ2-3,CASSLTGQGRTDTQYF
16,TRBV3-1/TRBV3-2,TRBJ1-3,CASSQYLTGGGNTIYF
16,TRBV30,TRBJ1-3,CAWRVTDRGIGNTIYF
17,TRBV19,TRBJ1-5,CASTAIQGGASNQPQHF
13,TRBV10-3,TRBJ2-1,CAISEWTTGEQFF
11,TRBV6-5,TRBJ1-2,CASQGVYGYTF
13,TRBV24-1,TRBJ2-5,CATSALDQETQYF
13,TRBV30,TRBJ2-3,CAWNTVGSDTQYF
13,TRBV12-3/TRBV12-4,TRBJ1-2,CASSLTGNYGYTF
14,TRBV30,TRBJ1-4,CAWNRQGVSEKLFF
15,TRBV18,TRBJ1-5,CASSPRTGADQPQHF
13,TRBV5-1,TRBJ1-1,CASTHPGVTEAFF
15,TRBV29-1,TRBJ2-2,CSVCPQGAGTGELFF
14,TRBV10-3,TRBJ1-2,CAISESRTDYGYTF
17,TRBV19,TRBJ1-2,CATRDTPPKSTGYGYTF
12,TRBV2,TRBJ2-7,CASIATSYEQYF
13,TRBV6-5,TRBJ1-1,CASSYGASTEAFF
15,TRBV19,TRBJ1-2,CASSINRDRGAGYTF
16,TRBV14,TRBJ2-1,CASRRQGAGGNNEQFF
15,TRBV2,TRBJ1-5,CASSKDTHLNQPQHF
15,TRBV6-5,TRBJ2-7,CASSQRRDSFYEQYF
12,TRBV18,TRBJ1-1,CASSPGATEAFF
16,TRBV6-1,TRBJ1-5,CASSDRGTAINQPQHF
16,TRBV5-6,TRBJ1-4,CASSSTRGGANEKLFF
16,TRBV19,TRBJ2-2,CASSIRTGLNTGELFF
14,TRBV3-1/TRBV3-2,TRBJ1-2,CASSQDASGDGYTF
14,TRBV5-1,TRBJ1-3,CASSGGLSGNTIYF
16,TRBV7-6,TRBJ2-1,CASSLEFAGGHNEQFF
15,TRBV6-2/TRBV6-3,TRBJ1-2,CASSTGTQGDYGYTF
16,TRBV19,TRBJ2-3,CASSARGAGVTDTQYF
16,TRBV14,TRBJ2-5,CASSQVLAGSQETQYF
14,TRBV18,TRBJ1-1,CASSPQWGDTEAFF
16,TRBV6-1,TRBJ2-5,CASSGTSGGPGETQYF
12,TRBV29-1,TRBJ2-7,CSVLGWSYEQYF